This T cell receptor (beta chain) emerged from a study of blood T cell repertoires in COVID-19 (dated by TCRdb to 2020 to 2022). About the full investigation: The collaborator samples originated in the United States, Italy and Spain and spanned the acute and convalescent phases of COVID-19. Where HLA class I and class II types were available, the types were taken from metadata supplied by the sample provider, not from assay-based typing. The repertoires were released in a freely available public database intended as a resource for research on the immune response to SARS-CoV-2. The prospective study material was composed of cDNA or gDNA derived from T cells, B-cell-depleted T cells, or PBMCs. Deeply sampled blood TCRbeta repertoires from subjects exposed to, actively infected with, or recovered from COVID-19 were included in the dataset. Samples came from the ongoing ImmuneRACE study (first 160 participants) plus 1,254 subjects from 6 global collaborators. The sample metadata nearly always contained a de-identified subject ID, COVID-19 status, age in years and sex. Points the paper makes about the study in general: How much clinical and demographic metadata was included differed by source and by participant, and the metadata was provided uncurated.

Whole blood was collected in K2EDTA tubes by collaborating institutions according to the institutions' own protocols. For TCRbeta analysis, collaborators shipped samples in one of three forms: frozen whole blood, isolated PBMCs, or DNA extracted from either of those sample types. TCRbeta CDR3 regions were amplified from genomic DNA using the immunoSEQ Assay, a bias-controlled multiplex PCR. The paper's data handling went like this. Within the assay, amplification of reference gene primers was used to estimate how many nucleated cells each sample contained. To quantify the absolute abundance of each unique TCRbeta CDR3 rearrangement, sequence reads were collapsed and filtered. For each sample, productive Simpson clonality was calculated by taking the square root of Simpson's diversity index across productive rearrangements. The table was pulled from immuneACCESS by TCRdb, which kept in-frame rearrangements only. Such tables lose some clones; where checked, under half of the loss comes from unresolved V genes, and the rest has no known cause. The V and J calls and clone size come from that table; D and trimming were worked out from the DNA. This sample has approximately 46,000 clones in its table, and roughly 86% of those were observed once. Together, the top ten hold roughly 15% of the sample.

From the cysteine through the phenylalanine, the CDR3 covers 13 amino acids. Of the read, only the CDR3 DNA is kept; its 39 bases are in frame from base 1. CDR1 is given as MGHDK and CDR2 as SYGVNS, both from the germline V gene. After removal of 7 bases from V and 7 bases from J, the junction retains 4 bases not matched to a gene. Of note for this clone: The clone's antigen remains unknown. Qualities for individual bases were not recorded, and no much larger clone is one base off.

Sample: peripheral blood. This sequence originates from a man in his sixties with active or convalescent COVID-19. The chain couples TRBV25-1 to TRBJ1-4, and 9 junction bases match TRBD1. At the DNA level, the sequence is TGTGCCAGCACCCGGACAGGGGTTGAAAAACTGTTTTTT. This is translated as CASTRTGVEKLFF.